The present entry profiles one T cell receptor beta chain with its context. The record originates from a study of blood T cell repertoires in COVID-19. At the level of the study: The United States, Italy and Spain were the sources of the acute and convalescent COVID-19 samples.

In the original processing: Quantification of nucleated cells was approximated via reference gene primer amplification. The data were produced by immunoSEQ multiplex PCR, yet TCRdb's version contains in-frame clones alone and is incomplete. D and trimming come from the DNA, and the V and J calls and clone size come from that table. The repertoire holds roughly 230,000 clones, with roughly nine tenths as singletons. Germline CDR1 LNHDA, CDR2 SQIVND (reference sequence). The V end was cut by 4 bases, the J end by 6 bases, with 16 bases between. The CDR3 is made up of 15 amino acids. The chain uses TRBV19 and TRBJ2-1; possible D gene TRBD2, 5 bases. Sequencing was carried out using peripheral blood. The source is a woman in her 40s who had recovered from COVID-19. This CDR3 is CASSSGGGWGNEQFF. CDR3 DNA: TGTGCCAGTAGTAGTGGAGGTGGTTGGGGCAATGAGCAGTTCTTC.